The 3 T cell receptor beta chains in this list originate from one sample, sequenced in a study of T cells in Graves' hyperthyroidism and ophthalmopathy (dated by TCRdb to about 2019). Library preparation employed multiplex PCR. The run used an Illumina HiSeq 2000. TCR beta CDR3 regions were amplified from RNA transcripts. A first-round RT-PCR of the TCR CDR3 used the HTBI primer set with the Qiagen OneStep RT-PCR kit. Using fastp trimming at Q25 and MiXCR clonotype assembly, TCRdb reanalyzed the public sequencing data and kept in-frame beta chains. Each CDR3 protein gets just one entry, which takes the most common genes and DNA from the rows behind it. The sample records about 320,000 distinct CDR3 sequences, approximately 17% of which are singletons. 33% of the sample is taken by the ten largest. The specimen sequenced was blood. Receptors were obtained from a man aged 25-40 years with Graves' hyperthyroidism.

The chain uses TRBV4-1 and TRBJ1-1; D gene ambiguous. V lost 0 bases and J lost 5, with 10 bases in between. In germline, CDR1 is MGHRA, CDR2 YSYEKL. This CDR3 region has 14 residues. The DNA of the CDR3 is TGCGCCAGCAGCCAAGAGGGTCAGAATACTGAAGCTTTCTTT. Translated, it gives CASSQEGQNTEAFF.

This chain connects TRBV2 to TRBJ2-7; D gene uncertain. Germline V gene sequence: CDR1 SNHLY, CDR2 FYNNEI. Trimming left V 8 bases short and J 6 bases short, with 11 bases between. The CDR3 has 11 residues. CDR3 amino acids: CASRPESEQYF. The CDR3 DNA sequence: TGTGCCAGCCGACCCGAATCCGAGCAGTACTTC. Together with reference TRBV2 and TRBJ2-7, the CDR3 gives the full variable domain: EPEVTQTPSHQVTQMGQEVILRCVPISNHLYFYWYRQILGQKVEFLVSFYNNEISEKSEIFDDQFSVERPDGSNFTLKIRSTKLEDSAMYFCASRPESEQYFGPGTRLTVT.

This clonotype was observed many times. The chain has TRBV25-1 and TRBJ2-3; 7 positions agree with TRBD1. V shed 6 bases, J shed 2 bases, and the junction held 5 bases outside the gene matches. CDR1 is MGHDK, CDR2 SYGVNS, per germline. This CDR3 contains 14 residues. Here the CDR3 reads CASRTGTATDTQYF. The DNA for the CDR3 is TGTGCCAGCAGGACCGGGACAGCCACAGATACGCAGTATTTT.